This TCR beta chain comes out of a study of vaccination and CD4 T cells after COVID-19. Overall study context: As control conditions, cultures were given either a CEFX pool serving as positive control, an HIV-1 Nef pool, or no peptide at all.

This clonotype was counted once. The antigen is undetermined. The V gene end was trimmed by 5 bases and the J gene end by 4 bases; junction bases not matched to a gene: 9. The CDR3 length is 14 residues. Germline loops: CDR1 DFQATT, CDR2 SNEGSKA (reference sequence). Sequenced with the Oncomine TCR Beta short-read assay was DNA taken from cultured CD4+ T cells. MiXCR was run by TCRdb on the PCR reads, yielding one entry per CDR3 protein. The table records fewer than 11,000 distinct CDR3 sequences, under 55% of them present only once. This sample's treatment: roughly 11-day PBMC culture with coronavirus spike peptide pools or control peptides (ViraFEST assay). Fresh medium (containing IL-2) replaced half the medium on days 3 and 7.

V is TRBV20-1 and J is TRBJ2-7; 9 bases are shared with TRBD1. Sequences were obtained from CD4+ T cells from blood, cultured in vitro. This clonotype originated in a human donor who had recovered from COVID-19. CDR3 in amino acids: CSADTGGGGYEQYF. The CDR3 bases are TGCAGTGCTGACACAGGGGGCGGGGGTTACGAGCAGTACTTC.